This entry is about one T cell receptor beta chain. The antigen remains unidentified. This sample stems from a study of human T cells and chemical hapten exposure. Notes on the study in general: Significantly greater numbers of large CDR3 similarity clusters came from expanded TCRs than from controls.

The time point: patch test 2, 6 weeks after DPC sensitization. Treatment: therapeutic diphenylcyclopropenone sensitization with weekly scalp DPC. Trimming removed 2 bases from V and 6 bases from J, with 20 bases in between. This CDR3 contains 16 residues. The germline CDR1 and CDR2 sequences are LGHDT and YNNKEL (reference sequence). TCRdb passed the RACE reads through MiXCR, listing each CDR3 protein once. The sample has about 380,000 distinct CDR3 sequences; around 6% are singletons. The sequence derives from a woman younger than 30 with alopecia areata. Some clones in this sample may be carry-over from other donors' samples. The chain joins TRBV3-1 to TRBJ2-7; D may match TRBD1 or TRBD2 (5 bases each). Sequenced here: whole blood, sampled in connection with sensitization to the hapten diphenylcyclopropenone (DPC). Here the CDR3 reads CASSQYTGPALGEQYF. The CDR3 bases are TGTGCCAGCAGCCAATATACGGGACCAGCGTTGGGCGAGCAGTACTTC.